Given below is one TCR beta chain in context. Its antigen specificity is not known. No base qualities exist here, and no much larger clone lies one base off it. Library prep was done by the immunoSEQ multiplex PCR assay. For the multiplex PCR, a mixture combining 60 forward primers for TCR Vbeta segments and 13 reverse primers for TCR Jbeta segments was used. A multiplex PCR assay on genomic DNA amplified the CDR3 region of rearranged TCR beta genes. On the Illumina HiSeq System, the amplified TCR beta libraries were sequenced as 87-base-pair reads. The paper's processing steps were these. A later analysis tallied some 79 million unique TCR beta chains across the approximately 670 repertoires, and approximately 12 million of those chains were shared by two or more donors. To remove PCR and sequencing errors, raw reads were error-corrected and collapsed into unique sequences using a nearest-neighbor algorithm that merged closely related sequences. Alignment of CDR3 sequences to IMGT reference sequences was used to assign V, D and J gene segments. For a sequence to be retained, a match of at least six nucleotides was required to both a V gene segment and a J gene segment. Rearrangements were classified as productive when the CDR3 lacked stop codons and remained in frame with V and J, and all other rearrangements were classified as non-productive. Following IMGT convention, CDR3 was defined as the stretch from the second conserved V-encoded cysteine to the conserved J-encoded phenylalanine. In an earlier analysis of around 540 of the donors, sequences lacking an unambiguous match to a single V gene segment were excluded. An earlier analysis of several hundred of the donors classified V segments as functional when productive rearrangements were above 56.7% and as segregating when the standard deviation between donors was above 5%. A statistical classification framework was developed to diagnose cytomegalovirus status using the catalog of TCR beta chain sequences. In a later analysis, TCR nucleotide sequences were compared against IMGT/GENE-DB human TR gene sequences so that V and J genes could be assigned. The TCRdist pipeline was used in a later analysis to assign CDR3 sequences and most-parsimonious VDJ recombination scenarios. In a later analysis, each TCR beta chain was defined by its CDR3 amino acid sequence together with its V-gene family, and reads without a unique V-gene family were excluded. In a later analysis, 500 to 650 highly shared, low-generation-probability nucleotide sequences were removed to address suspected cross-contamination and a sequencing artifact. For each public chain, a later analysis derived a clonal expansion index from normalized ranks of inferred template counts within each repertoire. Generation probabilities in a later analysis came from a VDJ recombination model fitted to out-of-frame rearrangements, and those results were checked against IGoR. Hypergeometric tests were used in a later analysis to score TCR-TCR, TCR-HLA and TCR-CMV co-occurrence, with a repertoire-size bias correction applied to the TCR pairs. To estimate false discovery rates, a later analysis permuted the HLA or CMV assignments 20 times. In a later analysis, co-occurring TCRs were grouped with DBSCAN, and TCRdist sequence similarity was added when clustering was performed within HLA-allele-positive subsets. Repertoires with fewer than 30,000 or more than 120,000 public chains, plus five repertoires with anomalous nucleotide sharing, were excluded from co-occurrence clustering. TCRdb limited this immuneACCESS table to in-frame rearrangements with V and J called. A share of clones is missing; checked studies link under half to unresolved V genes, and the rest is unexplained. The DNA was the basis for D and trimming; V, J and clone size are from that table. Within this sample are 200,000 or so clones, with 84% of them counted one time only. Around 0.27% of the sample is in the top ten clones.

This sample is part of a study of cytomegalovirus exposure and HLA in healthy donors (dated 2017 in TCRdb). Concerning the study at large: In an earlier analysis of roughly 590 of the donors, about 260 Gb of sequence data and 117 million unique TCR beta sequences from about 190 million T cells were reported. Donor age, sex, ethnicity and CMV serostatus were compiled alongside the repertoire data. All discovery cohort repertoires had been generated on a single sequencing platform. Four to six DR-DQ haplotypes were handled as single units for association and clustering, since linkage in the cohort was strong. Along with the roughly 610-subject first cohort, a separate validation cohort of more than 90 different subjects was used. The later analysis used no new phenotypic data to find candidate immune exposures, relying instead on TCR beta sequences and their occurrence across donors. Among around 400 genotyped donors of the cohort, an average of roughly 230,000 unique TCR beta nucleotide sequences was sequenced per donor, of which about 19% were non-productive. The study profiled the T cell repertoires of about 720 subjects by immunosequencing and related them to cytomegalovirus serostatus. An earlier analysis of 587 of the donors used high-throughput TCR beta sequencing to judge whether each TCR beta V gene segment behaved as functional or pseudogenic. Both class I and class II loci were covered by HLA typing, at four-digit resolution. To predict cytomegalovirus infection status, the study combined high-throughput TCR immunosequencing, statistical association of individual TCRs with disease status, and machine learning. In a later analysis, previously published TCR beta repertoires from roughly 710 donors were re-analyzed and high-resolution HLA genotyping was added so that TCR occurrence patterns could be studied. An early release that covered fewer than 800 HLA-typed donors contained about 300 gigabases of sequencing data and 85 million to 100 million unique TCR sequences. Typing coverage varied by locus: about 629-630 donors for A, B, C, DRB1 and DQB1; roughly 560 for DQA1; over 600 for DPA1; some 470 for DPB1. The genetic ancestry cluster associated with self-reported Caucasian donors included 81% of the 350 to 500 genotyped donors. Genome-wide SNP genotypes for about 55% of the roughly 670 donors were used in a later genetic analysis, which treated that subset as a discovery cohort. The study aimed to test whether signatures of past pathogen exposure could be identified by cataloging public T cell receptors.

Overall study outcomes, separate from this receptor: Because counts were too low, about 17 rarely observed V segments, including chromosome 9 orphons, were excluded from the earlier analysis of fewer than 650 of the donors. The authors suggested that the approach could potentially be extended to other disease states and immunological phenotypes. HLA typing was unavailable for some donors at each locus, so association tests used only the typed subset. Across donors, most TCR sequences were observed very rarely, whereas some public TCRs were present in many individuals. A few of the identified cytomegalovirus-associated TCR beta chains were confirmed in vitro to be specific for cytomegalovirus antigens. The 87-base-pair reads could not distinguish some IMGT-functional V segments, including TRBV6-2 and TRBV6-3, so those segments were excluded. In a later genetic analysis, fewer N-insertions in productive TCRs were reported among donors in an Asian-associated ancestry cluster than the roughly 700-donor mean. When HLA alleles, especially DR and DQ, strongly co-occurred, TCR associations were difficult to assign to individual alleles. A cluster of highly shared sequence variants was judged likely to represent a technical artifact of the sequencing pipeline. Most CMV-associated TCR beta chains appeared to be HLA-restricted in a later analysis, and the HLA associations seemed to be driven largely by CMV exposure. A further reported finding was that TCR beta sequences accurately predicted the HLA-A and HLA-B alleles for most subjects in the first cohort. Linkage disequilibrium might explain the correlated functional status among segregating V segments, but an unknown experimental factor could not be ruled out. The study gave a list of some 150 TCR beta chains associated with cytomegalovirus. An earlier analysis of several hundred of the donors showed that most TCR beta V segments appeared in productive rearrangements either about 90% or about 30% of the time, which broadly matched IMGT annotations. A later analysis found that HLA-associated TCR beta chains were more clonally expanded and had lower generation probabilities than equally common non-associated chains. A later analysis found that TCR association rates varied across HLA loci, with DRB1 alleles showing the most associated TCRs and HLA-C alleles the fewest. A later analysis associated 16,951 TCR beta sequences with specific HLA alleles at a false discovery rate of 0.05. In a later genetic analysis, a missense DCLRE1C variant was associated with V-gene and J-gene trimming of TCR beta chains, and the association was replicated in an independent cohort. The classifier was reported to diagnose cytomegalovirus status with high specificity and sensitivity in both the original and validation cohorts. In a later analysis, several top co-occurrence clusters were reported to appear linked to parvovirus B19, influenza, CMV and Epstein-Barr virus. Immune exposure information for the cohort was limited to CMV serostatus. The presence/absence analyses assumed that sequencing depth was roughly uniform across donors, and that assumption may not be true. This cohort had only TCR beta chains sequenced, and the lack of alpha or paired-chain data limited which features could be detected.

CDR1 and CDR2, per the germline V gene, are SQVTM and ANQGSEA. V is clipped by 6 bases and J by 9 bases, and the sequence between their germline boundaries is 20 bases long. The CDR3, from cysteine to phenylalanine, totals 13 residues. The DNA shown is the 39-base CDR3, in frame from base 1. The cohort consisted of 650 to 700 healthy bone marrow donors. At the time of sampling, all cohort members were nominally healthy, though unrecorded immune exposures were likely present. The donor tested CMV seronegative and was one of the 352 seronegative cohort members. Each donor provided a peripheral blood sample, and peripheral blood mononuclear cells were used for TCR beta sequencing. Genomic DNA extraction from the blood cell samples was performed with the Qiagen DNeasy Blood Extraction Kit.

Sequencing input: PBMCs. The rearranged chain carries TRBV29-1 and TRBJ2-5; TRBD1 is perhaps the D gene, given 6 matching bases. The source of this sequence is a boy aged 5-17 years in good health and CMV-seronegative. The DNA reads as follows: TGCAGCGTCTACCAAAGACAGGAGGAGGCCCAGTACTTC. Its protein reads: CSVYQRQEEAQYF.